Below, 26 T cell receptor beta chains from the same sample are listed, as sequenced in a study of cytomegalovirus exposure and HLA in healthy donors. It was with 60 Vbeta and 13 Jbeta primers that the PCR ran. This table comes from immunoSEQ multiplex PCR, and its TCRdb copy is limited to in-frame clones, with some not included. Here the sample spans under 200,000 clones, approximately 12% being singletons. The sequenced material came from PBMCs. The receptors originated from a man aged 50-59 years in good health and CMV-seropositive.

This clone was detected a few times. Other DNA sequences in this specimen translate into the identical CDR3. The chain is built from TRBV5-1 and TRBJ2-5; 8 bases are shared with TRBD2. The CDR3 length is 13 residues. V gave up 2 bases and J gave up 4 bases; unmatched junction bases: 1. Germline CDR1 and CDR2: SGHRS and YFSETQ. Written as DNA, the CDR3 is TGCGCCAGCAGCTTAGCGGGGGTAGAGACCCAGTACTTC. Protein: CASSLAGVETQYF. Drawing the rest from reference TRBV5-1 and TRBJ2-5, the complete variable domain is KAGVTQTPRYLIKTRGQQVTLSCSPISGHRSVSWYQQTPGQGLQFLFEYFSETQRNKGNFPGRFSGRQFSNSRSEMNVSTLELGDSALYLCASSLAGVETQYFGPGTRLLVL.

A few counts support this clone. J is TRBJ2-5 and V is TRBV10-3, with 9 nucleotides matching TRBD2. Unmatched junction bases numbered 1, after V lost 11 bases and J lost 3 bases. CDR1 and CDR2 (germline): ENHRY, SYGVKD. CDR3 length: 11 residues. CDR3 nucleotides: TGTGCCGCGGGGGGGGAAGAGACCCAGTACTTC. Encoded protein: CAAGGEETQYF.

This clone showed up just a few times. The CDR3 DNA follows: TGTGCCAGCAGCAAAGCCCCGGCGGGGGTTGAAGAGACCCAGTACTTC. Protein: CASSKAPAGVEETQYF. The chain links TRBV2 to TRBJ2-5; 7 bases align to TRBD2. Germline V gives CDR1 SNHLY, CDR2 FYNNEI. This CDR3 region has 16 residues. V lost 6 bases to trimming and J lost 3 bases; unmatched junction nucleotides: 13.

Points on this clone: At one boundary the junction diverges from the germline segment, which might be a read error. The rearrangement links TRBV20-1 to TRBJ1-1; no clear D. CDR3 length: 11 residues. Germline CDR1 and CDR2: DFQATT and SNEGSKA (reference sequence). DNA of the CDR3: TGCAGTGGTAGAAACACCTGGGAAGCTTTCTTT. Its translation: CSGRNTWEAFF.

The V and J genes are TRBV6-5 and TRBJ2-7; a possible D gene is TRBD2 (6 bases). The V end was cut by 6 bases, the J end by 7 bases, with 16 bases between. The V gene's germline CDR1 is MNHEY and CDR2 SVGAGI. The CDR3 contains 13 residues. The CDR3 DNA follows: TGTGCCAGCAGCCAACCGGGGGTTCGTGAGCAGTACTTC. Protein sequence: CASSQPGVREQYF.

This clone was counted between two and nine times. CDR3 nucleotide sequence: TGCGCCAGCAGCTTGACGCTCGGGGATACGCAGTATTTT. Amino acid sequence: CASSLTLGDTQYF. J is TRBJ2-3 and V is TRBV5-1; no clear D gene. Germline lookup yields CDR1 SGHRS and CDR2 YFSETQ. V shed 1 base and J shed 6 bases, with 9 bases lying between them. The CDR3 consists of 13 residues.

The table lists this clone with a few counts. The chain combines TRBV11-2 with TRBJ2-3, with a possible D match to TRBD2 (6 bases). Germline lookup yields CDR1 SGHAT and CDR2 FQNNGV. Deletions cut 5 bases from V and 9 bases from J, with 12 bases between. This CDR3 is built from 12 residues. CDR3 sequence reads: CASSRQGLTQYF. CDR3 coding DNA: TGTGCCAGCAGCCGGCAGGGACTGACGCAGTATTTT.

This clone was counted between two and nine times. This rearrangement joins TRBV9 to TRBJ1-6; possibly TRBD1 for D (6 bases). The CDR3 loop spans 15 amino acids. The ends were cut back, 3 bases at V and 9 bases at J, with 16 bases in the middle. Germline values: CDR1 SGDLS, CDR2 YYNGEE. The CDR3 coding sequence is TGTGCCAGCAGCGAAGGCACAGGGCCGACTTCACCCCTCCACTTT. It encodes CASSEGTGPTSPLHF.

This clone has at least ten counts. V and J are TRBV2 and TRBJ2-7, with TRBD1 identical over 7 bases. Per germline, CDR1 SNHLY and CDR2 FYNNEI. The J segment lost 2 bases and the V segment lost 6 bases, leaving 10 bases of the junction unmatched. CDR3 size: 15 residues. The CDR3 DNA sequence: TGTGCCAGCAGCGATGGGACAGCGAATGCCTACGAGCAGTACTTC. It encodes CASSDGTANAYEQYF.

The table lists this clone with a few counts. The DNA for the CDR3 is TGTGCCAGTAGTATTCCGACAGCCGTCTATGGCTACACCTTC. Translating gives CASSIPTAVYGYTF. The chain employs TRBV19 and TRBJ1-2; TRBD1 might be the D (5 bases). Germline V lookup: CDR1 LNHDA, CDR2 SQIVND (reference sequence). The CDR3 is 14 residues long. The germline V and J ends were trimmed by 3 bases and 4 bases, with 12 bases remaining between them. The entire variable domain, with the rest obtained from reference TRBV19 and TRBJ1-2, is as follows: DGGITQSPKYLFRKEGQNVTLSCEQNLNHDAMYWYRQDPGQGLRLIYYSQIVNDFQKGDIAEGYSVSREKKESFPLTVTSAQKNPTAFYLCASSIPTAVYGYTFGSGTRLTVV.

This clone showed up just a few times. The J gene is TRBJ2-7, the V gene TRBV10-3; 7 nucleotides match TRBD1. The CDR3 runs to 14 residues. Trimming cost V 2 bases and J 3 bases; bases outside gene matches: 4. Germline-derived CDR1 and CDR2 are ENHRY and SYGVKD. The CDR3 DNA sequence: TGTGCCATCAGTGAGAAGGGGGCCCGCTACGAGCAGTACGTC. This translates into CAISEKGARYEQYV.

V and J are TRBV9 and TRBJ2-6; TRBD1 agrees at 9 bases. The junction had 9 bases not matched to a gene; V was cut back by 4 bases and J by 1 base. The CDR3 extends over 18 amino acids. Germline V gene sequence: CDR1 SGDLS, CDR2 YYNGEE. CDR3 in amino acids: CASSPTGTGKSGANVLTF. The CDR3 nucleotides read TGTGCCAGCAGCCCAACCGGGACAGGGAAATCTGGGGCCAACGTCCTGACTTTC.

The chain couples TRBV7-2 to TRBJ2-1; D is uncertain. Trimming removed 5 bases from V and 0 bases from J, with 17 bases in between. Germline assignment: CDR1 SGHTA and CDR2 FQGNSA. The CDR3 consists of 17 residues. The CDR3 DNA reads TGTGCCAGCAGCAGTCGCGGTGATACGAGCTCCTACAATGAGCAGTTCTTC. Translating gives CASSSRGDTSSYNEQFF.

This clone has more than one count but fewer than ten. The chain's CDR3 is CASSGGPQPQHF. CDR3 nucleotides: TGTGCCAGTAGTGGGGGCCCTCAGCCCCAGCATTTT. V usage is TRBV19 and J usage is TRBJ1-5; maybe TRBD1 (6 bases). Between the trimmed V and J ends, which lost 5 bases and 6 bases, there was a span of 8 bases. This CDR3 contains 12 residues. Per germline, CDR1 LNHDA and CDR2 SQIVND (reference sequence).

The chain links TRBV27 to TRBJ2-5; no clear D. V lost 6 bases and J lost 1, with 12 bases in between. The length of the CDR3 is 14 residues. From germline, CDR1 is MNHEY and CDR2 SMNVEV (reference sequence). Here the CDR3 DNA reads TGTGCCAGCAGGGCATGGAGCAGCCAAGAGACCCAGTACTTC. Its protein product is CASRAWSSQETQYF.

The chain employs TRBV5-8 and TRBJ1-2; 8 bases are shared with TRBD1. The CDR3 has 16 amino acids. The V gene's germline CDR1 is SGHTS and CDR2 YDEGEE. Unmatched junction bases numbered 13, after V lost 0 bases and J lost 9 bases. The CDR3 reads CASSLAVSDRDFSYTF. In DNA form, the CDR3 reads TGTGCCAGCAGCTTGGCCGTGTCGGACAGGGATTTCAGCTACACCTTC.

The CDR3 loop reads CASSLEHPTDTQYF. CDR3 DNA sequence: TGTGCCAGCAGCTTAGAGCATCCGACAGATACGCAGTATTTT. The rearrangement links TRBV7-2 to TRBJ2-3; D is unresolved. The CDR3 has 14 residues. Trimming cost V 1 base and J 3 bases, with 8 bases left between them. The V gene's germline CDR1 is SGHTA and CDR2 FQGNSA.

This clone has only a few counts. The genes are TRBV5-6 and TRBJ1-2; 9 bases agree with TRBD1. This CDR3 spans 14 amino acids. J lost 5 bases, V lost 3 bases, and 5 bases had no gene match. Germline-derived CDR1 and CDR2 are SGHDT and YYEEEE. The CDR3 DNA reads TGTGCCAGCAGCTGGAGGGGACAGGGTTATGGCTACACCTTC. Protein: CASSWRGQGYGYTF.

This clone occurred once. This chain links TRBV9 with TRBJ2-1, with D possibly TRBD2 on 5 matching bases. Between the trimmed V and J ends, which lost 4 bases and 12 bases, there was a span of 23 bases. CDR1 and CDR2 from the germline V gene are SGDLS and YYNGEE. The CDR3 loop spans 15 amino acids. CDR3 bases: TGTGCCAGCAGCCCTTCAGCCGGGATGATTTCAAGGCAGTTCTTC. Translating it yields CASSPSAGMISRQFF.

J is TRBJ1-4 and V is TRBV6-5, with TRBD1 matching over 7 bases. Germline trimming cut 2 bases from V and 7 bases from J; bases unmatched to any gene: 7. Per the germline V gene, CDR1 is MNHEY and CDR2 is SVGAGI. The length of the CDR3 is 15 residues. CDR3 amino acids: CASSYEQGLGEKLFF. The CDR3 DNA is TGTGCCAGCAGTTACGAACAGGGGTTGGGTGAAAAACTGTTTTTT.

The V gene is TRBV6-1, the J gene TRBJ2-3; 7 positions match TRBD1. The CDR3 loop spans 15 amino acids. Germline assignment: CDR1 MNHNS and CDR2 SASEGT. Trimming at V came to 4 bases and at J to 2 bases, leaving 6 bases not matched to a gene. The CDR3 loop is CASSAWGQTTDTQYF. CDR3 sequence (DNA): TGTGCCAGCAGTGCCTGGGGACAGACCACAGATACGCAGTATTTT.

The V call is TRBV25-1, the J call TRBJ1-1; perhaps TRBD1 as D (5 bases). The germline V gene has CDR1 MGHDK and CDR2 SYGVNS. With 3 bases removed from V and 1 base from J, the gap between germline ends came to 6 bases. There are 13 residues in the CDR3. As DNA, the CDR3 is TGTGCCAGCAGTGACGACAGGAACACTGAAGCTTTCTTT. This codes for CASSDDRNTEAFF. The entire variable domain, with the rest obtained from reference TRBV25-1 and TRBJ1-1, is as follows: EADIYQTPRYLVIGTGKKITLECSQTMGHDKMYWYQQDPGMELHLIHYSYGVNSTEKGDLSSESTVSRIRTEHFPLTLESARPSHTSQYLCASSDDRNTEAFFGQGTRLTVV.

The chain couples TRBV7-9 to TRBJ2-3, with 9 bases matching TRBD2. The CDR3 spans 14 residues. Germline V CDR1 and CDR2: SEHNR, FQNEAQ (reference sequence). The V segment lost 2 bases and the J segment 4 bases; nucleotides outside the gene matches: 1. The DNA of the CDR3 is TGTGCCAGCAGCTTACGCGGGGGGGCAGATACGCAGTATTTT. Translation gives CASSLRGGADTQYF. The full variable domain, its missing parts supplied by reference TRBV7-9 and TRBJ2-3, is DTGVSQNPRHKITKRGQNVTFRCDPISEHNRLYWYRQTLGQGPEFLTYFQNEAQLEKSRLLSDRFSAERPKGSFSTLEIQRTEQGDSAMYLCASSLRGGADTQYFGPGTRLTVL.

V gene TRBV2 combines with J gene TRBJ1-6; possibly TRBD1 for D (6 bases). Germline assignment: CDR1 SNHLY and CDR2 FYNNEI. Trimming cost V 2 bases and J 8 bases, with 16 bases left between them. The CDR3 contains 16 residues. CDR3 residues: CASSEFTGLGDSPLHF. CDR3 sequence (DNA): TGTGCCAGCAGTGAATTCACAGGGTTAGGGGATTCACCCCTCCACTTT.

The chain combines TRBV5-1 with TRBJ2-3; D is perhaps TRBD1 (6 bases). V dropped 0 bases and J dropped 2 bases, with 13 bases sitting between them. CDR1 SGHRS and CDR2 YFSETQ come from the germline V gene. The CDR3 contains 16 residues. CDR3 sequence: CASSLASRGHTDTQYF. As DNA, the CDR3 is TGCGCCAGCAGCTTGGCGAGCCGGGGACACACAGATACGCAGTATTTT.

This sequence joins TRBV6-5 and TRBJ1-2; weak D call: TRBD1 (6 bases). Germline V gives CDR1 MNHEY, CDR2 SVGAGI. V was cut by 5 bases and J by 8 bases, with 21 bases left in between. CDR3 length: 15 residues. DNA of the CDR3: TGTGCCAGCAGTCCCCTGGACAGAATGCCCCTCGGCTACACCTTC. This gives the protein CASSPLDRMPLGYTF.